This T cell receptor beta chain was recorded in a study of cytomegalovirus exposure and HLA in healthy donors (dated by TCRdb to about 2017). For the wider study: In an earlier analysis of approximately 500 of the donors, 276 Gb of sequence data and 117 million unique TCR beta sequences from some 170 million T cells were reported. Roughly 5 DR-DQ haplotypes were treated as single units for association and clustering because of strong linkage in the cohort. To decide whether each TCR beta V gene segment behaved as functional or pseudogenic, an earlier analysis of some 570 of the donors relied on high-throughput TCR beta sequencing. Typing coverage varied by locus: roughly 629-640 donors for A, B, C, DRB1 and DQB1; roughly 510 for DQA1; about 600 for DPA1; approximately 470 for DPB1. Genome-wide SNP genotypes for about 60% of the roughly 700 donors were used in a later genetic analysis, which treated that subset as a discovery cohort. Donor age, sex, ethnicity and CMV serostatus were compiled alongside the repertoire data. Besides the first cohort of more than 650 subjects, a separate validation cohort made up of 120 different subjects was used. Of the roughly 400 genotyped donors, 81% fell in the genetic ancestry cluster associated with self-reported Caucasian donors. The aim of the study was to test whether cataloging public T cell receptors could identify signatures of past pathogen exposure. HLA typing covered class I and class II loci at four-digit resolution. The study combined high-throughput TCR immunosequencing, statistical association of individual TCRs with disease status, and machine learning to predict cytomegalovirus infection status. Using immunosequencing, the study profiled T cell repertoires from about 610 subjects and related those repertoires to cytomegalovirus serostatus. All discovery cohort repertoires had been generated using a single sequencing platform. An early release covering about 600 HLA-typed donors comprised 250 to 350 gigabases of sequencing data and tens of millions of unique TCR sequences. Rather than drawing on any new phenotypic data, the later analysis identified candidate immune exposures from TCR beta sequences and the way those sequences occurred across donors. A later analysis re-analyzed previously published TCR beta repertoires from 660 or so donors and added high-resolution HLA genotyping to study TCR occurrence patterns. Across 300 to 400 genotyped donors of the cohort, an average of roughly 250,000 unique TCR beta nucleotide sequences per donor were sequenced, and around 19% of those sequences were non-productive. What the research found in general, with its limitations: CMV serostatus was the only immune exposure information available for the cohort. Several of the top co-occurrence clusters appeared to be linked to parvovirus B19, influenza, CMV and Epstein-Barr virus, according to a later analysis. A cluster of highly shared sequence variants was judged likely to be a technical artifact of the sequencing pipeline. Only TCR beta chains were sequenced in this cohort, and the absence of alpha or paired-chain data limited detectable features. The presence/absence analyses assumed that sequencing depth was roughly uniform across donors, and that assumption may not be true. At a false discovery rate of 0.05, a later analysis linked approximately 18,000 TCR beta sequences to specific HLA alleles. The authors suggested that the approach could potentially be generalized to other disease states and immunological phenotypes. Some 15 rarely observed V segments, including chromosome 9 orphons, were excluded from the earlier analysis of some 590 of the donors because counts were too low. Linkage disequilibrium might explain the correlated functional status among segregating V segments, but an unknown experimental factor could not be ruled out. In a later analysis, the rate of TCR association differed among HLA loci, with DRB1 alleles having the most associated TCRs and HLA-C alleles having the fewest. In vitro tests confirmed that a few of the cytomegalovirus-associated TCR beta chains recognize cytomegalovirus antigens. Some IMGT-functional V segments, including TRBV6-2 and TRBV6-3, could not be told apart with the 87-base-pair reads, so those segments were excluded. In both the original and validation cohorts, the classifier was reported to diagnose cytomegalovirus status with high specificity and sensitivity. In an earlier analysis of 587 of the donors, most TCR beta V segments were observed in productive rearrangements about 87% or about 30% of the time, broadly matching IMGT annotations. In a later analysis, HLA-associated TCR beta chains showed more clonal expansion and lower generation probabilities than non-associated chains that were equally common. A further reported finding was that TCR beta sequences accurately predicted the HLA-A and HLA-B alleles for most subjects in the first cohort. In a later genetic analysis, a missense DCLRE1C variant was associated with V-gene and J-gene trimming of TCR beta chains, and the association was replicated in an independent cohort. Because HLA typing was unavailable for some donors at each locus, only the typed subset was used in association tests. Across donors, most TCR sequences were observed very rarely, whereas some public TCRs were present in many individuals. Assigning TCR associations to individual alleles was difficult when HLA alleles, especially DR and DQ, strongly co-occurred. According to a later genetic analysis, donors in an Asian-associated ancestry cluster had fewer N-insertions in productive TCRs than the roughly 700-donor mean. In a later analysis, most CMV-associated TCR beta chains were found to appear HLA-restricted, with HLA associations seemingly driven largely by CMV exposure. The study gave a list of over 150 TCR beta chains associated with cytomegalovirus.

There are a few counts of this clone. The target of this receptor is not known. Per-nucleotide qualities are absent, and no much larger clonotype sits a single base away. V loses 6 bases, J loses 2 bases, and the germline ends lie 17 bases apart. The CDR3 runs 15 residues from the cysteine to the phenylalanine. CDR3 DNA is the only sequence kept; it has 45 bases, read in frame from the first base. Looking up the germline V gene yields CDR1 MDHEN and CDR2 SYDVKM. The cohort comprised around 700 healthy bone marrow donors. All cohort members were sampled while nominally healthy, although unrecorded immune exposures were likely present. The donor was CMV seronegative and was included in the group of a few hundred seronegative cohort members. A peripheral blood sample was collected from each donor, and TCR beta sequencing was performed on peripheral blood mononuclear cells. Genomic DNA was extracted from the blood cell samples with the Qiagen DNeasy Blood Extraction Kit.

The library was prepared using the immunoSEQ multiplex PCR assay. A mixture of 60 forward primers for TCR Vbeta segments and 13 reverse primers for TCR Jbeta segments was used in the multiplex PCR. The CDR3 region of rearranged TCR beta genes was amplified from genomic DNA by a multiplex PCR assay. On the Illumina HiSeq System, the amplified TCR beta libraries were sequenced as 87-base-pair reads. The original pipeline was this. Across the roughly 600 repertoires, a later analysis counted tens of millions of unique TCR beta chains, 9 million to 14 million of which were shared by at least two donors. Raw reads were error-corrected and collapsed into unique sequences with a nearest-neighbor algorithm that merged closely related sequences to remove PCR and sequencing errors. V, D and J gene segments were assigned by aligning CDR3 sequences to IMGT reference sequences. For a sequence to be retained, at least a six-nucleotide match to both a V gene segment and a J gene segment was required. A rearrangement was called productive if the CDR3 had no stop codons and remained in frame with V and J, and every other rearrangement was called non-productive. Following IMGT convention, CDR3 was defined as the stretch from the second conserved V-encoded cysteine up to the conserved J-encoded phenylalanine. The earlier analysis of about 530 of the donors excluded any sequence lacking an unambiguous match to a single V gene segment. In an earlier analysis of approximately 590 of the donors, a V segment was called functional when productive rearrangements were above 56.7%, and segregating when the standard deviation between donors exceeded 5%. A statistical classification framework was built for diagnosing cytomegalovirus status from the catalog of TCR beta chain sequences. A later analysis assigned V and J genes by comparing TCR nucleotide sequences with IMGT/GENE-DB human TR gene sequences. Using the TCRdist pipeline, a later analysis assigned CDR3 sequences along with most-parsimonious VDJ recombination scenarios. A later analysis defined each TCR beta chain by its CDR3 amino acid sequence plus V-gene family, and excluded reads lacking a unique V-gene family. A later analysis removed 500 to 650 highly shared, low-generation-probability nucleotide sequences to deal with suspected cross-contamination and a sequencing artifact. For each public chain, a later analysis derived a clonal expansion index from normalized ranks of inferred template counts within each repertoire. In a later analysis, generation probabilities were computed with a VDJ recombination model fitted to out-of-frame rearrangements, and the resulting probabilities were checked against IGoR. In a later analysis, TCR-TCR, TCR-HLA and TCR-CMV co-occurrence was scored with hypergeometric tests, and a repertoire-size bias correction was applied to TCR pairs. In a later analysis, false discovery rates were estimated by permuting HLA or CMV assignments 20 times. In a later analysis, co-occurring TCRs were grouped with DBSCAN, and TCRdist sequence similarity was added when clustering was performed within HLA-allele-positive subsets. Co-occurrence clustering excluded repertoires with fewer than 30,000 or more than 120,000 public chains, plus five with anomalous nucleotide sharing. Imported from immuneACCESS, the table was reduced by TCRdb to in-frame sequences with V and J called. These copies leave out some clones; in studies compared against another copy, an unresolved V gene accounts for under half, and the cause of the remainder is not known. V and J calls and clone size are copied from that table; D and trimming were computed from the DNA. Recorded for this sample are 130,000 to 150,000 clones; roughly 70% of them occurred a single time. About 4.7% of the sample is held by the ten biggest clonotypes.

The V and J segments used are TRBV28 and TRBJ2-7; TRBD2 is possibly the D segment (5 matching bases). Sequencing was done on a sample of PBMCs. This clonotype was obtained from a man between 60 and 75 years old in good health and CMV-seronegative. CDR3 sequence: CASSPSLGGPYEQYF. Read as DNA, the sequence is TGTGCCAGCAGCCCCTCCCTCGGAGGCCCCTACGAGCAGTACTTC.